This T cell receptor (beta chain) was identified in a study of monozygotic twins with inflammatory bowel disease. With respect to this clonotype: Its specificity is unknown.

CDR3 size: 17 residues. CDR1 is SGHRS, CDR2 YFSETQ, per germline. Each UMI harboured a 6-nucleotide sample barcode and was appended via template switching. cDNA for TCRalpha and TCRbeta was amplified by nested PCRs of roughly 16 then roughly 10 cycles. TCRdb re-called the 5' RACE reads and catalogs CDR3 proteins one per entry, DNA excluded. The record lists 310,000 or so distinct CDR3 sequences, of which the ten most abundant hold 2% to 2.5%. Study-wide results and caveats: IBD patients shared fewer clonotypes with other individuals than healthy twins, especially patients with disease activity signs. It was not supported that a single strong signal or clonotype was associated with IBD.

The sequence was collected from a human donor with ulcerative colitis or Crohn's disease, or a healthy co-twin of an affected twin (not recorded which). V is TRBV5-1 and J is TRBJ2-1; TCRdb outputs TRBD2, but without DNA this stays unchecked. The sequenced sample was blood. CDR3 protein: CASSYRLAGGNYNEQFF.